The clone carrying this T cell receptor (beta chain) was seen at least ten times. The antigen remains unidentified. The record originates from a study of identical twins. Findings and caveats of the study: Within twin pairs, the out-of-frame alpha sequences they shared showed excess low generation probability.

TCRdb re-derived calls from the 5' RACE reads in MiXCR, one entry per CDR3 protein. The sample records about 220,000 distinct CDR3 sequences, 7% to 8.5% being singletons. A further study also used this sample, focusing on yellow fever vaccine responses in identical twins.

What was sequenced was CD8+ T cells sorted from blood. The receptor comes from a woman aged 18-29 years in good health.

As DNA, the CDR3 is TGTGCCAGCAGTTCGCAGGGCGGGACACTCCTATCTGGCTACACCTTC. Translation gives CASSSQGGTLLSGYTF. This sequence joins TRBV12-3 or TRBV12-4 and TRBJ1-2; maybe TRBD1 (6 bases). This CDR3 has 16 residues. V was pared by 4 bases and J by 7 bases, with 22 bases between.